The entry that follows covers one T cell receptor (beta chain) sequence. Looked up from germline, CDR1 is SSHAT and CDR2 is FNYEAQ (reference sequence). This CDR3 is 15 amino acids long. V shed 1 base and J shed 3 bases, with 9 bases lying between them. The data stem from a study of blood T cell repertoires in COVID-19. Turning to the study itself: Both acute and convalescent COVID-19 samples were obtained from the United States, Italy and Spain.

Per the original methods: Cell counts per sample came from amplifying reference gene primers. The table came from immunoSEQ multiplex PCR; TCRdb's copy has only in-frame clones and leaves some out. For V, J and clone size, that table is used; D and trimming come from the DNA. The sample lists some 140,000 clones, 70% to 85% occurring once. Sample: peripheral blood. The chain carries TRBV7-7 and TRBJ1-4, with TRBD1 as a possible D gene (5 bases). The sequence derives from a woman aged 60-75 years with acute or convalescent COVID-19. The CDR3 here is CASSLGGSPNEKLFF. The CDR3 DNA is TGTGCCAGCAGCTTAGGGGGCAGTCCTAATGAAAAACTGTTTTTT.